The 26 T cell receptor beta chains listed next were all sequenced from one sample in a study of glioma-infiltrating T cells after dendritic cell vaccination. Using immunoSEQ multiplex PCR, the repertoire was profiled, and TCRdb retains in-frame clones only, with some absent. The sample lists around 100,000 clones; around 81% were seen once. The sample was blood, taken before dendritic cell vaccination. These receptors were obtained from a human donor with glioblastoma.

The chain joins TRBV6-5 to TRBJ1-1; D perhaps matches TRBD1 (5 bases). The CDR3 contains 14 residues. CDR1 and CDR2 from the germline V gene are MNHEY and SVGAGI. Trimming stripped 4 bases from V and 6 bases from J, with 15 bases between. In DNA form, the CDR3 reads TGTGCCAGCAGTTCCAATTTTGACAGCGCTGAAGCTTTCTTT. It specifies CASSSNFDSAEAFF.

This chain connects TRBV30 to TRBJ2-5, with D perhaps TRBD2 (5 bases). The germline V gene encodes CDR1 GTSNPN and CDR2 SVGIG (reference sequence). The CDR3 is 16 residues long. Deletions cut 2 bases from V and 1 base from J, with 17 bases between. The CDR3 spells CAWSLGLRGGQETQYF. The CDR3 nucleotides are TGTGCCTGGAGTCTAGGGCTACGGGGTGGCCAAGAGACCCAGTACTTC.

This chain uses TRBV5-5 with TRBJ2-7; D is undetermined. Germline CDR1 and CDR2: SGHKS and YYEKEE (reference sequence). This CDR3 has 15 amino acids. V lost 1 base and J lost 2, with 13 bases in between. The CDR3, as DNA: TGTGCCAGCAGCTTGTACCGGGTAAACACCTACGAGCAGTACTTC. Translated: CASSLYRVNTYEQYF.

The genes are TRBV5-6 and TRBJ1-6; D remains unclear. Germline lookup yields CDR1 SGHDT and CDR2 YYEEEE. V was clipped by 4 bases and J by 2 bases, with 13 bases between them. CDR3 size: 16 residues. The CDR3 protein is CASSPPRRPYNSPLHF. The CDR3 DNA is TGTGCCAGCAGCCCACCACGGAGGCCCTATAATTCACCCCTCCACTTT.

This clone was counted between two and nine times. The chain recombines TRBV6-6 with TRBJ1-5; TRBD1 matches at 7 bases. Germline V lookup: CDR1 MNHNY, CDR2 SVGAGI (reference sequence). The junction had 18 bases not matched to a gene; V was cut back by 10 bases and J by 9 bases. The CDR3 consists of 15 residues. The CDR3 DNA follows: TGTGCCACCAAACGAAAAACAGGGGAAGGGGTGCCCCAGCATTTT. It is translated as CATKRKTGEGVPQHF.

This clone was observed a handful of times. The gene calls are TRBV7-9 and TRBJ1-6; D unresolved. The V end was cut by 3 bases, the J end by 7 bases, with 13 bases between. This CDR3 is built from 15 residues. Germline CDR1 SEHNR, CDR2 FQNEAQ (reference sequence). The CDR3 is CASSLRPSGNSPLHF. The CDR3 coding sequence is TGTGCCAGCAGCTTGCGGCCCTCCGGGAATTCACCCCTCCACTTT.

The chain combines TRBV23-1 with TRBJ2-5; D may be TRBD1 (5 bases). TRBV23-1 is annotated as an ORF whose role is uncertain. The CDR3 runs to 14 residues. Trimming removed 4 bases at V and 3 bases at J, with 12 bases between. CDR3 residues: CASSRQYSKETQYF. The CDR3 DNA reads as TGCGCCAGCAGTCGACAGTATAGTAAAGAGACCCAGTACTTC.

This clone was detected only once. The CDR3 DNA sequence: TGTGCCAGCAGTTTTACAGGGGGCTCCTACGAGCAGTACTTC. This codes for CASSFTGGSYEQYF. The chain is built from TRBV27 and TRBJ2-7; 8 nucleotides agree with TRBD1. After removal of 3 bases from V and 0 bases from J, the junction contained 1 base not matched to a gene. Germline V CDR1 and CDR2: MNHEY, SMNVEV (reference sequence). This CDR3 has 14 residues.

J is TRBJ1-2 and V is TRBV30; D is undetermined. CDR3 length: 12 amino acids. Trimming pared 6 bases from V and 0 bases from J, leaving 8 bases between. Germline assignment: CDR1 GTSNPN and CDR2 SVGIG (reference sequence). CDR3 region: CACQYPNYGYTF. DNA for the CDR3: TGTGCCTGCCAGTACCCTAACTATGGCTACACCTTC.

The chain couples TRBV5-5 to TRBJ1-5; 7 bases line up with TRBD1. Germline trimming cut 4 bases from V and 4 bases from J; bases unmatched to any gene: 5. CDR3 length equals 14 residues. Looked up from germline, CDR1 is SGHKS and CDR2 is YYEKEE (reference sequence). CDR3 region: CASSRDSFNQPQHF. The CDR3 coding sequence is TGTGCCAGCAGCCGGGACAGTTTTAATCAGCCCCAGCATTTT.

The J gene is TRBJ2-4, the V gene TRBV19; 7 positions match TRBD2. Looked up from germline, CDR1 is LNHDA and CDR2 is SQIVND (reference sequence). Trimming took 3 bases from V and 7 from J; bases not matched to a gene: 6. CDR3 length: 14 residues. CDR3 in DNA: TGTGCCAGTAGTATTGGGGGGGGTGGGAACATTCAGTACTTC. This codes for CASSIGGGGNIQYF.

This chain links TRBV2 with TRBJ2-1, with TRBD2 matching 15 bases. The CDR3 loop spans 15 amino acids. J gave up 10 bases and V 6 bases, and 7 bases lay outside the gene matches. Germline values: CDR1 SNHLY, CDR2 FYNNEI. This CDR3 is CASRGTSGGSEEQFF. The CDR3 DNA follows: TGTGCCAGCAGAGGGACTAGCGGGGGGTCAGAGGAGCAGTTCTTC.

There are many counts of this clone. The rearrangement joins TRBV23-1 to TRBJ1-1, with a weak D call TRBD1 (6 bases). TRBV23-1 is labeled an ORF, and its function is uncertain. CDR3 length: 14 residues. V was pared by 0 bases and J by 11 bases, with 16 bases between. CDR3 region: CASSQSERQTGAFF. The CDR3 DNA reads as TGCGCCAGCAGTCAATCTGAGCGCCAAACAGGGGCTTTCTTT.

The chain links TRBV19 to TRBJ2-3; the D is unclear. With 6 bases removed from V and 9 bases from J, the gap between germline ends came to 13 bases. The V gene's germline CDR1 is LNHDA and CDR2 SQIVND (reference sequence). The CDR3 sequence is 12 residues long. CDR3 loop: CASRTTLSTQYF. The DNA of the CDR3 is TGTGCCAGTAGGACGACACTTTCCACGCAGTATTTT.

The V gene is TRBV27, the J gene TRBJ2-7; D call uncertain. Trimming shortened V by 2 bases and J by 0 bases, and 5 bases separated the two germline ends. The CDR3 spans 13 residues. CDR1 and CDR2 from the germline V gene are MNHEY and SMNVEV (reference sequence). The CDR3 is CASSLRVSYEQYF. The CDR3 DNA is TGTGCCAGCAGTTTACGGGTCTCCTACGAGCAGTACTTC.

This chain links TRBV2 with TRBJ1-4; 9 bases align to TRBD1. The CDR3 totals 15 residues. The junction had 4 bases not matched to a gene; V was cut back by 0 bases and J by 8 bases. CDR1 is SNHLY, CDR2 FYNNEI, per germline. This CDR3 reads CASSEATGGGEKLFF. The CDR3 nucleotides read TGTGCCAGCAGTGAAGCAACAGGGGGCGGAGAAAAACTGTTTTTT. Full variable domain (outside the CDR3, taken from reference TRBV2 and TRBJ1-4): EPEVTQTPSHQVTQMGQEVILRCVPISNHLYFYWYRQILGQKVEFLVSFYNNEISEKSEIFDDQFSVERPDGSNFTLKIRSTKLEDSAMYFCASSEATGGGEKLFFGSGTQLSVL.

For the CDR3, the DNA is TGTGCCAGCAGTTGGGGACAGGGTGGAAGAAATTCACCCCTCCACTTT. This translates into CASSWGQGGRNSPLHF. The chain couples TRBV27 to TRBJ1-6; 9 nucleotides line up with TRBD1. The CDR3 contains 16 residues. The germline CDR1 and CDR2 sequences are MNHEY and SMNVEV (reference sequence). V was pared by 4 bases and J by 7 bases, with 8 bases of the junction left unmatched.

The table lists this clone with a count of one. V gene TRBV27 combines with J gene TRBJ2-5, with a tentative D call TRBD2 (5 bases). V was pared by 8 bases and J by 4 bases, with 17 bases between. The CDR3 extends over 14 amino acids. Germline CDR1 MNHEY, CDR2 SMNVEV (reference sequence). The CDR3 is CASAELGLSETQYF. The CDR3 DNA is TGTGCCAGCGCCGAACTCGGACTCTCAGAGACCCAGTACTTC.

This sequence joins TRBV30 and TRBJ1-1, with D maybe TRBD1 (6 bases). Germline lookup yields CDR1 GTSNPN and CDR2 SVGIG (reference sequence). V was pared by 5 bases and J by 1 base, with 11 bases between. The CDR3 is made up of 13 amino acids. As DNA, the CDR3 is TGTGCCTGGTCATTAGGGGGGAACACTGAAGCTTTCTTT. Translated: CAWSLGGNTEAFF.

The chain has TRBV4-3 and TRBJ1-5; no clear D gene. CDR1 and CDR2 from the germline V gene are LGHNA and YSLEER. This CDR3 has 15 residues. Trimming shortened V by 0 bases and J by 7 bases, and 13 bases separated the two germline ends. This CDR3 reads CASSQDLGAGQPQHF. The CDR3, as DNA: TGCGCCAGCAGCCAAGATTTGGGAGCAGGCCAGCCCCAGCATTTT.

This clone was counted a single time. The V call is TRBV5-1, the J call TRBJ1-4, with 10 bases lining up with TRBD1. With 0 bases clipped from V and 7 bases from J, the junction kept 3 bases outside the gene matches. CDR3 length equals 15 residues. The germline V gene encodes CDR1 SGHRS and CDR2 YFSETQ. The CDR3 bases are TGCGCCAGCAGCTTGGGACAGGGGGCAGTTGAAAAACTGTTTTTT. It yields the protein CASSLGQGAVEKLFF.

As to this clone: Mismatch with germline at one junction end may stem from a read error. This same CDR3 is encoded by further DNA sequences in the sample. The chain recombines TRBV7-2 with TRBJ2-7; D gene uncertain. Germline loops: CDR1 SGHTA, CDR2 FQGNSA. There are 14 residues in the CDR3. As DNA, the CDR3 is TGCGCCAGCAGCTTAGATATGTGGGCACCCGAGCAGTACTTC. As protein: CASSLDMWAPEQYF.

With respect to this clone: Within the sample, other DNA sequences also encode this same CDR3. V is TRBV19 and J is TRBJ1-5, with D hard to call. This CDR3 region has 14 residues. The V and J ends lost 5 bases and 2 bases respectively, with 10 bases between them. Germline V gene lookup returns CDR1 LNHDA and CDR2 SQIVND (reference sequence). The CDR3 DNA is TGTGCCAGTAGTCCCCGGGAGGGCAATCAGCCCCAGCATTTT. This encodes CASSPREGNQPQHF.

The V call is TRBV6-5, the J call TRBJ1-1, with D tentatively TRBD1 (5 bases). Trimming shortened V by 4 bases and J by 1 base, and 10 bases separated the two germline ends. This CDR3 has 14 amino acids. The germline V gene encodes CDR1 MNHEY and CDR2 SVGAGI. In DNA, the CDR3 is TGTGCCAGCAGTTGGTCAGGGAAGAACACTGAAGCTTTCTTT. This gives the protein CASSWSGKNTEAFF.

The chain is built from TRBV4-3 and TRBJ2-1; D may be TRBD1 (5 bases). CDR3 size: 15 residues. The V end was cut by 4 bases, the J end by 10 bases, with 20 bases between. The germline gives CDR1 LGHNA, CDR2 YSLEER. CDR3 in DNA: TGCGCCAGCAGCCGCCAACTTTTGGATAGGGGAGAGCAGTTCTTC. This sequence encodes CASSRQLLDRGEQFF.

This chain uses TRBV13 with TRBJ2-7; 8 bases agree with TRBD1. J gave up 4 bases and V 2 bases, and 13 bases lay outside the gene matches. The CDR3 is 17 amino acids. Germline V lookup: CDR1 PRHDT, CDR2 FYEKMQ (reference sequence). For the CDR3, the DNA is TGTGCCAGCAGCTTATCGCTCGGGGCAGGGGGCCCATACGAGCAGTACTTC. Its translation: CASSLSLGAGGPYEQYF.